The present TCR beta chain was sequenced within a study of breast tumors, draining lymph nodes, adjacent tissues. The study's findings and limits: Data fit most tumor T cells coming from lymph node, expanding in tumor. Tumor and nontumor repertoires were significantly more similar in luminal-like than in basal-like breast cancer. Compared with lymph nodes, tumors were less diverse; compared with nontumor tissue, more. Tumor T cell lymph node origin was a supported hypothesis, not proven.

About this clonotype: What it binds is not known.

TCRdb fed the multiplex PCR reads into MiXCR, producing one record per CDR3 protein. This table holds just over 30,000 distinct CDR3 sequences, approximately 63% found once. This CDR3 comprises 12 residues. Per the germline V gene, CDR1 is ENHRY and CDR2 is SYGVKD. The V end lost 5 bases, the J end lost 1 base, and 6 bases lay between the germline ends. The sequence came from a female donor with breast cancer. Some clones in this sample may be carry-over from other donors' samples. The chain combines TRBV10-3 with TRBJ2-7; D possibly corresponds to TRBD1 (5 bases). Sequenced input: breast tumor tissue. This CDR3 is CAISPGSYEQYV. The DNA for the CDR3 is TGTGCCATCAGTCCAGGGTCCTACGAGCAGTACGTC.